These 5 T cell receptor beta chains share one sample of origin, sequenced in a study of CD8 T cells in ankylosing spondylitis. The antigens of these receptors remain unknown. Broader study findings: A TCR beta motif made of 7 to 9 highly homologous variants seemed typical of ankylosing spondylitis blood.

TCRdb re-derived calls from the 5' RACE reads in MiXCR, one entry per CDR3 protein. The profile covers a few hundred thousand distinct CDR3 sequences, with 15% to 20% appearing a single time and about two fifths taken by the ten largest. The source material was blood, either unsorted or a sorted T cell fraction (not recorded which). The receptors were gathered from a male donor with ankylosing spondylitis.

This clonotype has just a few counts. The chain is built from TRBV29-1 and TRBJ2-1, with TRBD2 matching over 15 bases. The CDR3 runs 15 residues. V shed 7 bases and J 3 bases; nucleotides not matched to a gene: 4. The V gene's germline CDR1 is SQVTM and CDR2 ANQGSEA. Here the CDR3 reads CSEGTSGRNYNEQFF. The CDR3 nucleotides read TGCAGCGAGGGGACTAGCGGGAGGAACTACAATGAGCAGTTCTTC.

This clonotype was recorded at least ten times. The chain joins TRBV4-1 to TRBJ2-7, with 10 bases matching TRBD2. CDR3 length: 16 amino acids. The V and J ends lost 3 bases and 4 bases, in that order; junction bases with no gene match: 9. The germline V gene encodes CDR1 MGHRA and CDR2 YSYEKL. CDR3 DNA sequence: TGCGCCAGCAGCCAGACCCCTCTAGCGGGAGCATACGAGCAGTACTTC. Protein sequence: CASSQTPLAGAYEQYF.

This clonotype was recorded a few times. The chain uses TRBV7-9 and TRBJ1-4; TRBD1 agrees at 7 bases. J lost 2 bases, V lost 5 bases, and 11 bases had no gene match. The CDR3 consists of 17 residues. Germline V lookup: CDR1 SEHNR, CDR2 FQNEAQ (reference sequence). The CDR3 sequence: CASSRRQGGSTNEKLFF. DNA for the CDR3: TGTGCCAGCAGCCGTCGACAGGGAGGGTCTACTAATGAAAAACTGTTTTTT.

V and J are TRBV6-2 or TRBV6-3 and TRBJ2-1; weak D call: TRBD2 (7 bases). Trimming cost V 8 bases and J 0 bases, with 11 bases left between them. The CDR3 is 14 amino acids. Looked up from germline, CDR1 is MNHEY and CDR2 is SVGEGT. CDR3 amino acids: CASRGASSYNEQFF. As DNA, the CDR3 is TGTGCCAGCCGGGGGGCGAGCTCCTACAATGAGCAGTTCTTC.

The V and J genes are TRBV5-4 and TRBJ2-2; 11 bases line up with TRBD2. Germline V gene data show CDR1 as SGHNT and CDR2 as YYREEE (reference sequence). CDR3 length: 16 residues. V lost 1 base and J lost 7; bases outside the gene matches: 6. In DNA form, the CDR3 reads TGTGCCAGCAGCTTGTCACTAGCGGGAGACCTCGGGGAGCTGTTTTTT. This translates into CASSLSLAGDLGELFF. The full variable domain, with the rest looked up from reference TRBV5-4 and TRBJ2-2, is ETGVTQSPTHLIKTRGQQVTLRCSSQSGHNTVSWYQQALGQGPQFIFQYYREEENGRGNFPPRFSGLQFPNYSSELNVNALELDDSALYLCASSLSLAGDLGELFFGEGSRLTVL.